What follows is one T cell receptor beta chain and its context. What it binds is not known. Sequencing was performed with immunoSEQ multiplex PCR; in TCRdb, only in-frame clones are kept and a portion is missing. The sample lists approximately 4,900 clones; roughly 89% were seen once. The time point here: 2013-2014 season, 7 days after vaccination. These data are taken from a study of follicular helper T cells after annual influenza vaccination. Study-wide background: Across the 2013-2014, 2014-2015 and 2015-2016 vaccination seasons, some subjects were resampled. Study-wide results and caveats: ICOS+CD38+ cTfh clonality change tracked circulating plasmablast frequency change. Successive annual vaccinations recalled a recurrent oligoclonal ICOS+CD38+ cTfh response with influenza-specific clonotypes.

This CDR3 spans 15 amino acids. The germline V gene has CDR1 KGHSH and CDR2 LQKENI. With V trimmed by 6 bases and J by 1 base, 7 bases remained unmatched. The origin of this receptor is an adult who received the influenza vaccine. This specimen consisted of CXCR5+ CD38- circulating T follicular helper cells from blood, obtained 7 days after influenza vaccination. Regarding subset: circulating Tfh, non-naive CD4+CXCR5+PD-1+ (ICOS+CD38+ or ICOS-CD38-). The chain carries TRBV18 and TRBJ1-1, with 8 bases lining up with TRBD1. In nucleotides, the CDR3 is TGTGCCAGCTCTCTCGGACAGGGACAGAACACTGAAGCTTTCTTT. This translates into CASSLGQGQNTEAFF.